This T cell receptor (beta chain) was profiled in a study of shared clonotypes between healthy human individuals. Whole-study context: Used for every donor were three CD4 naive, three CD4 memory, two CD8 naive and one CD8 memory plate. Notes on the study in general: Richness estimates generally favored naive over memory subsets.

Genomic DNA of each subset was evenly split across several immunoSEQ plates. Some clones are missing from TCRdb's copy, which holds only in-frame ones; the method was immunoSEQ multiplex PCR. The sample contains under 1 million clones, about 96% of which appear only once. Trimming cost V 7 bases and J 5 bases, with 17 bases left between them. Germline V gene sequence: CDR1 SGHTA, CDR2 FQGNSA. This CDR3 spans 15 amino acids. Terminally differentiated effector memory CD45RA+ cells were excluded by CCR7 positive selection of CD45RO-negative cells. In the case of this clone: The antigen remains unidentified.

Sequenced: naive CD8+ T cells sorted from blood. The sequence came from a man aged 25 to 40 in good health. The rearrangement links TRBV7-2 to TRBJ1-4; weak D call: TRBD1 (6 bases). The CDR3 spells CASIRSRGANEKLFF. For the CDR3, the DNA is TGTGCCAGCATCCGCTCGCGGGGGGCAAATGAAAAACTGTTTTTT.